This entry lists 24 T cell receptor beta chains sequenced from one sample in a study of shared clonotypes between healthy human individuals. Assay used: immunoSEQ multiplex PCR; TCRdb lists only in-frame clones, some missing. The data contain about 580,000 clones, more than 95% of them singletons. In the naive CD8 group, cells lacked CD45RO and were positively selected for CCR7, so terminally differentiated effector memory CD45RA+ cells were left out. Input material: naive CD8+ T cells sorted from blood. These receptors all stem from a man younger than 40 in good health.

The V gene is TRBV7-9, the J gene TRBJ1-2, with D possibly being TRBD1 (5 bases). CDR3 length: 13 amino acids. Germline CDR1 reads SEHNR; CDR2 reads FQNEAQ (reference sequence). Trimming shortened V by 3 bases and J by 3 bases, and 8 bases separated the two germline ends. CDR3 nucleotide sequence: TGTGCCAGCAGCTTGCAGACAGACTATGGCTACACCTTC. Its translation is CASSLQTDYGYTF.

CDR3 bases: TGTGCCAGCAGCCCGGGTAGCGGAGGCTACAATGAGCAGTTCTTC. Its protein product is CASSPGSGGYNEQFF. The V call is TRBV9, the J call TRBJ2-1, with D perhaps TRBD2 (6 bases). Germline V lookup: CDR1 SGDLS, CDR2 YYNGEE. This CDR3 is 15 amino acids long. Between the trimmed V and J ends, which lost 4 bases and 3 bases, there was a span of 14 bases.

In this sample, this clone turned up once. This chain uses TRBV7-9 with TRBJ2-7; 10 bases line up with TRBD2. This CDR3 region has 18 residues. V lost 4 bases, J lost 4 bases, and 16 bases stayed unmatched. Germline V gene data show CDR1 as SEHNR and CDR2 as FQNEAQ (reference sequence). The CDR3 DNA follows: TGTGCCAGCAGCTCCGGGACTAGCGCGGGAGTGTCCAGGTACGAGCAGTACTTC. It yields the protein CASSSGTSAGVSRYEQYF.

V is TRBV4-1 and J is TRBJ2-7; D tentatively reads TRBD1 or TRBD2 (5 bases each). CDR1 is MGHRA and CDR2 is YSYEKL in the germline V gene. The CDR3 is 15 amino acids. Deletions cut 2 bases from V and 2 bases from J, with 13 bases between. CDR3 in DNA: TGCGCCAGCAGCCAAATCGGGACCTCGGCCTACGAGCAGTACTTC. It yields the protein CASSQIGTSAYEQYF.

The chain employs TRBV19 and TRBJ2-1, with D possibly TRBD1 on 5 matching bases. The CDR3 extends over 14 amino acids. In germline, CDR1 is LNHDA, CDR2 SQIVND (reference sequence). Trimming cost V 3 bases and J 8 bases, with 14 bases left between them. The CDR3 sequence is CASSMDILGYEQFF. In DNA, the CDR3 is TGTGCCAGTAGTATGGACATCTTAGGTTATGAGCAGTTCTTC.

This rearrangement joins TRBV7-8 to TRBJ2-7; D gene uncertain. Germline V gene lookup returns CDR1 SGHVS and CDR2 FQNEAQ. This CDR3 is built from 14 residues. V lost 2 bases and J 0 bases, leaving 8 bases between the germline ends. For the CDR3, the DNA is TGTGCCAGCAGCTTAATCGGAAGCTCCTACGAGCAGTACTTC. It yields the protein CASSLIGSSYEQYF.

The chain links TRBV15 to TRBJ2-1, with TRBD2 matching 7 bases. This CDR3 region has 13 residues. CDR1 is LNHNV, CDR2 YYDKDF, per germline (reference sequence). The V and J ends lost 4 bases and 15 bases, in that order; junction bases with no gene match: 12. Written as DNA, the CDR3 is TGTGCCACCAGCACCCGCGGGGGTCAGGTGCTGTTCTTC. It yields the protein CATSTRGGQVLFF.

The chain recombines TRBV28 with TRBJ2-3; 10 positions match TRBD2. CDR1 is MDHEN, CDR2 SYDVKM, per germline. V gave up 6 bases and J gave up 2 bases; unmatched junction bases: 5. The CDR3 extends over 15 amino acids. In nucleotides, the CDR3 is TGTGCCAGCAGCGAAGGACTAGCGGCCACAGATACGCAGTATTTT. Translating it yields CASSEGLAATDTQYF.

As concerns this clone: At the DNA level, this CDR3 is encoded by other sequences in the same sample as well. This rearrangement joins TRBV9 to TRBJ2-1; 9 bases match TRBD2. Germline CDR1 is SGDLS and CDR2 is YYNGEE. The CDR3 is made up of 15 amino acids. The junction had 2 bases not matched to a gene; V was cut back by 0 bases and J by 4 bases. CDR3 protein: CASSVEAGGYNEQFF. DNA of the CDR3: TGTGCCAGCAGCGTAGAGGCGGGAGGGTACAATGAGCAGTTCTTC.

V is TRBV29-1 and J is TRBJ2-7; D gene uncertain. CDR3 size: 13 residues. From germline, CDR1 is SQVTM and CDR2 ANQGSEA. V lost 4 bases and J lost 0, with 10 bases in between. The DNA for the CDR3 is TGCAGCGTTGTTCCCCGGAGCTCCTACGAGCAGTACTTC. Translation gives CSVVPRSSYEQYF.

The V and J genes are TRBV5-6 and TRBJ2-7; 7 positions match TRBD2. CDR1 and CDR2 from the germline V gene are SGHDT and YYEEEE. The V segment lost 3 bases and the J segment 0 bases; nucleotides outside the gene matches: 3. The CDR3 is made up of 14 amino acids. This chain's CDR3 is CASSSGGSSYEQYF. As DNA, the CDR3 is TGTGCCAGCAGCTCGGGCGGGAGCTCCTACGAGCAGTACTTC.

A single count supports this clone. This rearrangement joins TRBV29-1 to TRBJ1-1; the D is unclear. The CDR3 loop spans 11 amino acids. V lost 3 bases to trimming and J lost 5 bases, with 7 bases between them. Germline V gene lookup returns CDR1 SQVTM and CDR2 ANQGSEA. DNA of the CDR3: TGCAGCGTTGATGGGGAAACTGAAGCTTTCTTT. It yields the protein CSVDGETEAFF.

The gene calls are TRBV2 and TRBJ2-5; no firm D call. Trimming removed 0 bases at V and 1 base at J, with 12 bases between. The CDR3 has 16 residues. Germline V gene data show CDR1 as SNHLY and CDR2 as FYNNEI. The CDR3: CASSEAPGPTQETQYF. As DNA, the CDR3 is TGTGCCAGCAGTGAAGCGCCGGGCCCGACCCAAGAGACCCAGTACTTC.

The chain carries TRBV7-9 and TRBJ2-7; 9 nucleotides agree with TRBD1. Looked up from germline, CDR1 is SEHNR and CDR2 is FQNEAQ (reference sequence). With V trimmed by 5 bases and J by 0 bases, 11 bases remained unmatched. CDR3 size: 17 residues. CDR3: CASSLPLGQGSSYEQYF. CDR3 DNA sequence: TGTGCCAGCAGCCTGCCCCTAGGACAGGGGAGCTCCTACGAGCAGTACTTC.

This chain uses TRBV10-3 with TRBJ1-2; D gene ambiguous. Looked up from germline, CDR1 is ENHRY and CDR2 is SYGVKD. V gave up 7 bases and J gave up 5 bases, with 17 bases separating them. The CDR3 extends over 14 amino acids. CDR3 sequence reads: CAITSAGGGYGYTF. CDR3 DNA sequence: TGTGCCATCACGTCGGCGGGAGGCGGGTATGGCTACACCTTC.

CDR3 residues: CASSVRRQGSRYGYTF. The CDR3 nucleotides are TGTGCCAGCAGTGTCCGGCGACAGGGGTCTCGGTATGGCTACACCTTC. The chain has TRBV6-1 and TRBJ1-2; 8 positions agree with TRBD1. The CDR3 runs to 16 residues. V lost 4 bases and J lost 5; bases outside the gene matches: 12. Germline lookup yields CDR1 MNHNS and CDR2 SASEGT.

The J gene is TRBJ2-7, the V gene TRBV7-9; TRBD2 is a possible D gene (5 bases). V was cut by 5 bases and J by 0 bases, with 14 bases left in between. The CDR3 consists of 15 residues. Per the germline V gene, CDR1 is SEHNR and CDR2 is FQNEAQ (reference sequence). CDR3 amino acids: CASSPIRGSSYEQYF. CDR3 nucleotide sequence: TGTGCCAGCAGCCCAATACGTGGGAGCTCCTACGAGCAGTACTTC.

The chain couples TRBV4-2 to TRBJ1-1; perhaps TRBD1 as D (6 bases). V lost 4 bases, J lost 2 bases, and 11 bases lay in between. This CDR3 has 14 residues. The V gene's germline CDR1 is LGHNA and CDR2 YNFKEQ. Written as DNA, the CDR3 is TGTGCCAGCAGCCCGGGACACCTCAACACTGAAGCTTTCTTT. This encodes CASSPGHLNTEAFF.

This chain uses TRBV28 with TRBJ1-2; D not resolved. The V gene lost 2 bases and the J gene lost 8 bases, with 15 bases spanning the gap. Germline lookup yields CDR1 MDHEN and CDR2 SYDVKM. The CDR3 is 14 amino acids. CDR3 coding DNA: TGTGCCAGCAGTTTACCCTCCGGGGAGCTGGGCTACACCTTC. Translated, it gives CASSLPSGELGYTF.

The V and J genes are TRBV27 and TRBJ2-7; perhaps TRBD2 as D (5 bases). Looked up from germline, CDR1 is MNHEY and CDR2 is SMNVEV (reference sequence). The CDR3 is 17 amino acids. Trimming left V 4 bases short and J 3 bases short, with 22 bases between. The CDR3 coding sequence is TGTGCCAGCAGTTATAAAGGAGGAGGCAGGCCCTACTACGAGCAGTACTTC. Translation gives CASSYKGGGRPYYEQYF.

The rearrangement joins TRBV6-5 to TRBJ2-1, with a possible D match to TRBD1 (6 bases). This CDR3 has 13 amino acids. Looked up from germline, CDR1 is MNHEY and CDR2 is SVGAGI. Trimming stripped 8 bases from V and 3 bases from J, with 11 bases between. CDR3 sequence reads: CASQGRIYNEQFF. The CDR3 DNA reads TGTGCCAGCCAGGGGAGAATCTACAATGAGCAGTTCTTC.

The CDR3 loop is CASTGSGGAAAGELFF. The CDR3 nucleotides are TGTGCCAGCACCGGTTCGGGCGGGGCCGCTGCCGGGGAGCTGTTTTTT. The chain combines TRBV9 with TRBJ2-2, with D possibly being TRBD2 (6 bases). The V end was cut by 6 bases, the J end by 6 bases, with 21 bases between. CDR3 length equals 16 residues. Germline loops: CDR1 SGDLS, CDR2 YYNGEE.

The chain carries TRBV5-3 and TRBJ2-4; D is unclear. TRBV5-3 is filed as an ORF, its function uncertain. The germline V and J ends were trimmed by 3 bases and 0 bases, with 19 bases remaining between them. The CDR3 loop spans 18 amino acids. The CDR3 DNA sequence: TGTGCCAGAAGCTCGCGAGCAGCGAGCAGACTAGCCAAAAACATTCAGTACTTC. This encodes CARSSRAASRLAKNIQYF.

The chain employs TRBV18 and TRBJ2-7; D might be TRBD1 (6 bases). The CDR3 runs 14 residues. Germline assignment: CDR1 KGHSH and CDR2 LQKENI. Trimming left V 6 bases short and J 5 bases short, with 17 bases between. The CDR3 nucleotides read TGTGCCAGCTCGCCCTCCACAGGGTCTAACGAGCAGTACTTC. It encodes CASSPSTGSNEQYF.